A selection of T cell receptor beta chains follows, all from one sample in a study of cytomegalovirus exposure and HLA in healthy donors. TCRdb's copy holds only in-frame clones and misses some; the assay was immunoSEQ multiplex PCR. The table includes 150,000 or so clones, less than 65% detected once. Sequenced input: PBMCs. Receptors were obtained from a woman in her 30s in good health and CMV-seropositive. The CDR3 runs from the conserved cysteine through the conserved F or W. Fields, in order: V gene, CDR3 protein.

V gene: TRBV6-5; CDR3 protein: CASSYSGHQLFGYTF
V gene: TRBV29-1; CDR3 protein: CSVSTEAIYGYTF
V gene: TRBV18; CDR3 protein: CASSPLLLRSGEQFF
V gene: TRBV30; CDR3 protein: CAWRGAWDTEAFF
V gene: TRBV18; CDR3 protein: CASSSTSGPETQYF
V gene: TRBV2; CDR3 protein: CASSEAGGAGGELFF
V gene: TRBV19; CDR3 protein: CASKMGEYQPQHF
V gene: TRBV11-1; CDR3 protein: CASSLGGARDRKTEAFF
V gene: TRBV5-1; CDR3 protein: CASSLGTGPGGTEAFF
V gene: TRBV28; CDR3 protein: CASSSPSAGGRETQYF
V gene: TRBV4-1; CDR3 protein: CASNFPTGLANEKLFF
V gene: TRBV7-9; CDR3 protein: CASSDGTRGETQYF
V gene: TRBV5-1; CDR3 protein: CASSLAGLADLSYEQYF